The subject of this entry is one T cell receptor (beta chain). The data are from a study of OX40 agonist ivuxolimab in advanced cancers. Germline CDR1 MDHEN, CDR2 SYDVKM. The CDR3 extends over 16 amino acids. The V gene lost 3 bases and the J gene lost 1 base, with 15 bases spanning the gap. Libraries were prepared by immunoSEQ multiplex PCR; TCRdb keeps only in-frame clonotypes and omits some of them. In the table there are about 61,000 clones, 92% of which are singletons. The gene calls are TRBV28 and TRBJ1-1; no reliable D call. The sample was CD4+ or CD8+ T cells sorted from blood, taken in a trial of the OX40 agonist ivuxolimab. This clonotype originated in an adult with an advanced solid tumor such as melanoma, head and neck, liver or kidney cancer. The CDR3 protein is CASSFYEEGPNTEAFF. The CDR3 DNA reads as TGTGCCAGCAGTTTTTACGAGGAGGGCCCGAACACTGAAGCTTTCTTT. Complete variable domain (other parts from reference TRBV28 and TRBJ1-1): DVKVTQSSRYLVKRTGEKVFLECVQDMDHENMFWYRQDPGLGLRLIYFSYDVKMKEKGDIPEGYSVSREKKERFSLILESASTNQTSMYLCASSFYEEGPNTEAFFGQGTRLTVV.